This T cell receptor (beta chain) derives from a study of T cells in localized non-small cell lung cancer. Study findings and constraints: Only one tumor region went through sequencing, so heterogeneity may still be there. Paired adjacent lung recovered a median approximately 57 of the top 100 tumor clones. A higher density of T cells in blood coincided with extended overall survival. Uninvolved adjacent lung had more T cell clonality than any other tissue, topping tumor.

Germline-derived CDR1 and CDR2 are SQVTM and ANQGSEA. This CDR3 is 12 amino acids long. The J segment lost 11 bases and the V segment lost 1 base, leaving 7 bases of the junction unmatched. In the case of this clone: Antigen: not known.

Profiled with immunoSEQ multiplex PCR; TCRdb holds only in-frame clones, not every one. The sample shows about 2,200 clones, 30% to 40% of them seen only once. The receptor's source is a female donor of 60 years or more with stage I lung adenocarcinoma. The material sequenced was lung tumor tissue, taken before any cancer treatment. This chain joins TRBV29-1 and TRBJ1-1; TRBD1 matches 7 bases. The chain's CDR3 is CSVEAGGSGAFF. The CDR3 nucleotides are TGCAGCGTTGAAGCAGGGGGATCAGGGGCTTTCTTT.